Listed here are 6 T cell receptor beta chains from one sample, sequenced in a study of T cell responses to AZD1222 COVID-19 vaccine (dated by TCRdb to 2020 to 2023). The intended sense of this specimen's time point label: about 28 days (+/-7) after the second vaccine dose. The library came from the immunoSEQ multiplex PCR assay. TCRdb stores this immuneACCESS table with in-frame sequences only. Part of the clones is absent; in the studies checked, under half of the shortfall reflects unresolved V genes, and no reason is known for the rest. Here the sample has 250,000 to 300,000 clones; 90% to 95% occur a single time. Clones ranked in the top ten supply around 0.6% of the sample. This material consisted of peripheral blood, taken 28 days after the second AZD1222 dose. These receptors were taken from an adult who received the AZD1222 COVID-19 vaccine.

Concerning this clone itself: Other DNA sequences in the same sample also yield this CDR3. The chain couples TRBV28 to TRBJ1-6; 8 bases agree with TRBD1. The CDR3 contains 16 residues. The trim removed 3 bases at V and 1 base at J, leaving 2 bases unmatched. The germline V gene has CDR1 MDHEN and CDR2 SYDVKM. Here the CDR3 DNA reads TGTGCCAGCAGTTTGGGGACAGGTTCCTATAATTCACCCCTCCACTTT. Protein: CASSLGTGSYNSPLHF.

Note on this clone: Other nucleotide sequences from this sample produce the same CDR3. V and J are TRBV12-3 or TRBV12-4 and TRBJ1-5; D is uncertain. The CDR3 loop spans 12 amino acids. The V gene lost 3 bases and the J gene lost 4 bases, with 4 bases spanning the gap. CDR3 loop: CASSLGNQPQHF. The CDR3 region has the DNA TGTGCCAGCAGTTTGGGGAATCAGCCCCAGCATTTT.

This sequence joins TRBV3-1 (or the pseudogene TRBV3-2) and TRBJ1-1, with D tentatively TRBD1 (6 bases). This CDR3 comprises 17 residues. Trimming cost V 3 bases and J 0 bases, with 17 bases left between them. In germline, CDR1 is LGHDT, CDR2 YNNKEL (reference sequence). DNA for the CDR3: TGTGCCAGCAGCCATGCGGACAGAGGGATCATGAACACTGAAGCTTTCTTT. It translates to CASSHADRGIMNTEAFF.

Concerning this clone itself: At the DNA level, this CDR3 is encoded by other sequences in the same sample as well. The CDR3 DNA reads as TGTGCCAGCAGTGAGTCAGGGTTGAACACTGAAGCTTTCTTT. As protein: CASSESGLNTEAFF. This chain joins TRBV6-1 and TRBJ1-1; D perhaps matches TRBD1 (5 bases). V lost 3 bases to trimming and J lost 0 bases, with 8 bases between them. The CDR3 has 14 residues. Germline CDR1 reads MNHNS; CDR2 reads SASEGT.

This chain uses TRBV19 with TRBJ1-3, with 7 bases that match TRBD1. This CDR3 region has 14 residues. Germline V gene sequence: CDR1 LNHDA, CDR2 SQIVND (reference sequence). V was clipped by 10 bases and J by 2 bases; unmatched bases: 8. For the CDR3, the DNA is TGTGCCACCCGAACAGGGGCGACTGGAAACACCATATATTTT. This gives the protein CATRTGATGNTIYF.

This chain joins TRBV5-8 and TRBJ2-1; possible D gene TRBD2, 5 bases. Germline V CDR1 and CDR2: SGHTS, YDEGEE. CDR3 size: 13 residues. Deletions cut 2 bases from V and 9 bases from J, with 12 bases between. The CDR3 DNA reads TGTGCCAGCAGCTTTGGACCAGCGGCTGAGCAGTTCTTC. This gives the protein CASSFGPAAEQFF.